This T cell receptor beta chain was documented in a study of cytomegalovirus exposure and HLA in healthy donors. A multiplex PCR was run with 60 Vbeta primers and 13 Jbeta primers. This table comes from immunoSEQ multiplex PCR, and its TCRdb copy is limited to in-frame clones, with some not included. The repertoire holds around 200,000 clones, 77% seen once, with around 3.4% in the top ten. Sequencing was done on a sample of PBMCs. This TCR was recovered from a woman aged 55-70 years in good health and CMV-seropositive.

This chain's CDR3 is CSVAGLAEGNEQFF. The CDR3 bases are TGCAGCGTTGCCGGACTAGCTGAGGGGAATGAGCAGTTCTTC. J is TRBJ2-1 and V is TRBV29-1, with TRBD2 matching 8 bases. Germline V gives CDR1 SQVTM, CDR2 ANQGSEA. The CDR3 extends over 14 amino acids. J lost 7 bases, V lost 4 bases, and 9 bases had no gene match.